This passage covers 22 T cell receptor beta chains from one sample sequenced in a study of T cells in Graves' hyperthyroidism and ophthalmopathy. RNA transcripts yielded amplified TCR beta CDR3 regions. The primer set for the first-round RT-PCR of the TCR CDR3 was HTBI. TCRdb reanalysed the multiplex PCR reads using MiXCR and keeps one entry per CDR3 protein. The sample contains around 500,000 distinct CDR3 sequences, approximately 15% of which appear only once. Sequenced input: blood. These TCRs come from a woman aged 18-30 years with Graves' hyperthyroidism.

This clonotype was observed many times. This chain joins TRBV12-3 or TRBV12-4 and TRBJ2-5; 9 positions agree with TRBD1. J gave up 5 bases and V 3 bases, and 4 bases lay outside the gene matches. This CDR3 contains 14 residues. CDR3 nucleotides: TGTGCCAGCAGTTTGGACAGGGGTCGGGAGACCCAGTACTTC. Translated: CASSLDRGRETQYF.

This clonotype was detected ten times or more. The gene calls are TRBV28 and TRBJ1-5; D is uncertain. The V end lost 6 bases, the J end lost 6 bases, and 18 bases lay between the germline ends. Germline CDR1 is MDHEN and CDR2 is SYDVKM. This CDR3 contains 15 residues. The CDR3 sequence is CASRPGRNPAQPQHF. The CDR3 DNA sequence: TGTGCCAGCAGACCCGGACGAAACCCGGCTCAGCCCCAGCATTTT.

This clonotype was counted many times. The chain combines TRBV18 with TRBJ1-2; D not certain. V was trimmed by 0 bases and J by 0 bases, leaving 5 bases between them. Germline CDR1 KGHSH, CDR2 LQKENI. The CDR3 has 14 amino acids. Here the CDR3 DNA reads TGTGCCAGCTCACCACCGTTTTCTAACTATGGCTACACCTTC. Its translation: CASSPPFSNYGYTF.

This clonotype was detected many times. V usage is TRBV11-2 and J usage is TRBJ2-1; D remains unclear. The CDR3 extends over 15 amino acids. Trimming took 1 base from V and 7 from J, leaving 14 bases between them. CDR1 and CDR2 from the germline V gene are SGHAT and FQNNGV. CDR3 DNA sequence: TGTGCCAGCAGCTTAGGGATTAGGGTATCTAATGAGCAGTTCTTC. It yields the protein CASSLGIRVSNEQFF.

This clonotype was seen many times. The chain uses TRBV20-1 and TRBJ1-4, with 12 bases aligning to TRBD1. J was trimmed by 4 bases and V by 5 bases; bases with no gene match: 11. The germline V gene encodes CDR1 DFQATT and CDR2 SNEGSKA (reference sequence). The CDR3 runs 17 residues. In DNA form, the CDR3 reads TGCAGTGCTTATAGATGGGACAGGGGGCGGGTTAATGAAAAACTGTTTTTT. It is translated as CSAYRWDRGRVNEKLFF.

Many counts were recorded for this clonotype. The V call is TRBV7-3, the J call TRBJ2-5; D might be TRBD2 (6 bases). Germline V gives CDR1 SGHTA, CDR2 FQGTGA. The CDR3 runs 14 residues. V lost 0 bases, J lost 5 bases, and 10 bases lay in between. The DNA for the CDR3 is TGTGCCAGCAGCTTAACCGGGGGTTACGAGACCCAGTACTTC. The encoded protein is CASSLTGGYETQYF.

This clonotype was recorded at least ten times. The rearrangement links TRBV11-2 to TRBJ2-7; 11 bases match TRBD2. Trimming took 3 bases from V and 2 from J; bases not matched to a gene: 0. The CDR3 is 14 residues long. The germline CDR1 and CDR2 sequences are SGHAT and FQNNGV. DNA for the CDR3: TGTGCCAGCAGCTTGACTAGCGGGGCCTACGAGCAGTACGTC. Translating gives CASSLTSGAYEQYV.

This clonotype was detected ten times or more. The CDR3 DNA reads TGTGCCAGCAGCCAAGATCCGGTGGCTGGCGAGCAGTACTTC. Its translation: CASSQDPVAGEQYF. This chain connects TRBV3-1 to TRBJ2-7; no clear D gene. The V end was cut by 0 bases, the J end by 6 bases, with 12 bases between. The CDR3 totals 14 residues. The V gene's germline CDR1 is LGHDT and CDR2 YNNKEL (reference sequence).

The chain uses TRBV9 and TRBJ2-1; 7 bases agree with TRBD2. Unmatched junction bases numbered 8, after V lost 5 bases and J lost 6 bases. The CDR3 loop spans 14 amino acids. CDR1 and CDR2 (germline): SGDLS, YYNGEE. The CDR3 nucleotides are TGTGCCAGCAGATCCCACGGGGAGGGCAATGAGCAGTTCTTC. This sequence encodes CASRSHGEGNEQFF.

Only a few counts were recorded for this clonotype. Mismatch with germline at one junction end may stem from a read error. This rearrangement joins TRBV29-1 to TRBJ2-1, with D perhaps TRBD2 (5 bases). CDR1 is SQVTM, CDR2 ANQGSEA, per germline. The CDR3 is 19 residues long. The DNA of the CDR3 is TGCAGCGCTGAAGATCGGGGAGTCGACTCCCCGAGCTCCTACAATGAGCAGTTCTTC. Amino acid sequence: CSAEDRGVDSPSSYNEQFF.

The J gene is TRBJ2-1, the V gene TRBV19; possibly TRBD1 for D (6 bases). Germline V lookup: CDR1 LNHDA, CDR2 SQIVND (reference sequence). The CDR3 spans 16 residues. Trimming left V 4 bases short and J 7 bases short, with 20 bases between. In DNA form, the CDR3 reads TGTGCCAGTAGTAGCGGACGAATACAGAGGGGGAATGAGCAGTTCTTC. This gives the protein CASSSGRIQRGNEQFF.

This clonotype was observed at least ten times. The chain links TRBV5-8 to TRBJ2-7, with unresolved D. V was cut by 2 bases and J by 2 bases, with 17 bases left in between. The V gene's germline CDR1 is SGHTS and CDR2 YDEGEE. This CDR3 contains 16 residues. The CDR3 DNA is TGTGCCAGCAGCTTCGGCGTCCAGGTCAAAACCTACGAGCAGTACTTC. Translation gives CASSFGVQVKTYEQYF.

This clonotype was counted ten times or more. As DNA, the CDR3 is TGTGCCAGCAGCGATACAAGTGTTCAAGAGACCCAGTACTTC. Residues: CASSDTSVQETQYF. This chain joins TRBV5-6 and TRBJ2-5; D gene ambiguous. The CDR3 totals 14 residues. V was pared by 4 bases and J by 2 bases, with 12 bases between. Germline CDR1 is SGHDT and CDR2 is YYEEEE.

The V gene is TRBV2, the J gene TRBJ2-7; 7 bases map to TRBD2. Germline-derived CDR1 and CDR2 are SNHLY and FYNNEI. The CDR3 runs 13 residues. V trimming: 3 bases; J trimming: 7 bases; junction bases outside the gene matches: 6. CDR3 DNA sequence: TGTGCCAGCAGTGACGGGGGAGCGGGGGAGCAGTACTTC. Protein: CASSDGGAGEQYF.

The CDR3 DNA is TGCGCCAGCAGCCGCCGGGACCAGTACAATGAGCAGTTCTTC. Translated, it gives CASSRRDQYNEQFF. The genes are TRBV4-1 and TRBJ2-1; the D call may be TRBD1 or TRBD2 (5 bases each). V shed 4 bases and J shed 4 bases, with 11 bases lying between them. CDR1 is MGHRA and CDR2 is YSYEKL in the germline V gene. The CDR3 extends over 14 amino acids.

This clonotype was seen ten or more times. Here the CDR3 DNA reads TGTGCCAGCAGCGACCTCAGGGGGGGCACTGAAGCTTTCTTT. Translated, it gives CASSDLRGGTEAFF. The chain joins TRBV13 to TRBJ1-1; 7 bases match TRBD1. The junction had 7 bases not matched to a gene; V was cut back by 5 bases and J by 4 bases. CDR1 and CDR2 (germline): PRHDT, FYEKMQ (reference sequence). CDR3 size: 14 residues. The whole variable domain, filled in from reference TRBV13 and TRBJ1-1, reads AAGVIQSPRHLIKEKRETATLKCYPIPRHDTVYWYQQGPGQDPQFLISFYEKMQSDKGSIPDRFSAQQFSDYHSELNMSSLELGDSALYFCASSDLRGGTEAFFGQGTRLTVV.

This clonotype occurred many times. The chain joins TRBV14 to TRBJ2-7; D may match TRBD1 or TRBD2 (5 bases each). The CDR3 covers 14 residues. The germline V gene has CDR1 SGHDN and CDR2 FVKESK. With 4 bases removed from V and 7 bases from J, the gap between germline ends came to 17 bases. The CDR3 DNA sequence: TGTGCCAGCAGCCGGCATAGGGACGGCCGGGAGCAGTACTTC. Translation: CASSRHRDGREQYF.

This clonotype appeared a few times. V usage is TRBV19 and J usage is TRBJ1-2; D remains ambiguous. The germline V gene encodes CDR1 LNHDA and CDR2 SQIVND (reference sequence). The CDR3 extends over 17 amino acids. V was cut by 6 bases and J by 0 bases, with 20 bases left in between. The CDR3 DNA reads TGTGCCAGTAGGCCAATAACCACAGCATTATCTAACTATGGCTACACCTTC. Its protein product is CASRPITTALSNYGYTF.

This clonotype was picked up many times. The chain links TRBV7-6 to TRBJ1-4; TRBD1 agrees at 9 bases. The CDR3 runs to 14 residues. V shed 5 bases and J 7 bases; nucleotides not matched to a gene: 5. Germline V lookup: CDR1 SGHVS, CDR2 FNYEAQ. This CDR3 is CASSQRTGVEKLFF. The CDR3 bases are TGTGCCAGCAGCCAGAGGACAGGGGTTGAAAAACTGTTTTTT. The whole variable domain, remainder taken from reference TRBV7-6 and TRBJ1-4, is GAGVSQSPRYKVTKRGQDVALRCDPISGHVSLYWYRQALGQGPEFLTYFNYEAQQDKSGLPNDRFSAERPEGSISTLTIQRTEQRDSAMYRCASSQRTGVEKLFFGSGTQLSVL.

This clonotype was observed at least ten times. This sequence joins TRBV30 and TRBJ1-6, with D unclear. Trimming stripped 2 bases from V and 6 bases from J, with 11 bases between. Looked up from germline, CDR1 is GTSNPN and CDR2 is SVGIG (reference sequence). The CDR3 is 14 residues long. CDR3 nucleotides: TGTGCCTGGAGTCTTGAGGCCGTTAATTCACCCCTCCACTTT. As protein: CAWSLEAVNSPLHF. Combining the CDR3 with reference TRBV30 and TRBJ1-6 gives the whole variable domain SQTIHQWPATLVQPVGSPLSLECTVEGTSNPNLYWYRQAAGRGLQLLFYSVGIGQISSEVPQNLSASRPQDRQFILSSKKLLLSDSGFYLCAWSLEAVNSPLHFGNGTRLTVT.

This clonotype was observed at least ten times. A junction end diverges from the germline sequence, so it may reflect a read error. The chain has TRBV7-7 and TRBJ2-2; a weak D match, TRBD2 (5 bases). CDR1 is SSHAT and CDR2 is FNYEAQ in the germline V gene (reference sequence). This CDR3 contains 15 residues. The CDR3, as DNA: TGTGCTAGCAGCCCACTAGTCGCGAACACCGGGGAGCTGTTTTTT. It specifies CASSPLVANTGELFF. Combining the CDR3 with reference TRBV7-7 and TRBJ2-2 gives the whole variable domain GAGVSQSPRYKVTKRGQDVTLRCDPISSHATLYWYQQALGQGPEFLTYFNYEAQPDKSGLPSDRFSAERPEGSISTLTIQRTEQRDSAMYRCASSPLVANTGELFFGEGSRLTVL.

CDR3 nucleotide sequence: TGTGCCAGCAGCTTAGCCCGGACAGCGGGCACTGAAGCTTTCTTT. Translating it yields CASSLARTAGTEAFF. The rearrangement uses TRBV13 and TRBJ1-1; D might be TRBD1 (6 bases). CDR3 length equals 15 residues. Germline V gene lookup returns CDR1 PRHDT and CDR2 FYEKMQ (reference sequence). V was clipped by 1 base and J by 4 bases, with 13 bases between them.